The sample holds many counts of the clone carrying this T cell receptor beta chain. As yet, its antigen is unknown. Three rounds of nested PCR, following a modified ARM-PCR protocol, produced the TCRbeta library. MiXCR, run by TCRdb on the multiplex PCR reads, gives a single entry per CDR3 protein. The sample has approximately 120,000 distinct CDR3 sequences; 75% are singletons. This sample's RNA came from whole unsorted tissue. This specimen belongs to a study of tumor and adjacent non-tumor tissue in lung cancer. Across the whole study: The patients, about nine men and 5 women, were roughly 30 to 85 with stage I to III disease. Samples averaged roughly 4.3 million productive TCRbeta reads each.

Whole-study findings and limits: Patients with more diverse tumor TCRs had worse survival. Compared with tumor, normal lung showed significantly lower TCR diversity.

This receptor was obtained from a woman in her sixties or seventies with non-small cell lung cancer. The sample consisted of lung tumor tissue.

CDR3 loop: CSASRQGGSNQPQHF. CDR3 nucleotide sequence: TGCAGTGCTAGTAGGCAGGGGGGAAGCAATCAGCCCCAGCATTTT. The V and J genes are TRBV20-1 and TRBJ1-5, with 7 bases that match TRBD1. Per germline, CDR1 DFQATT and CDR2 SNEGSKA (reference sequence). This CDR3 contains 15 residues. After removal of 3 bases from V and 1 base from J, the junction contained 6 bases not matched to a gene.